This TCR beta chain was retrieved from a study of T cell responses to AZD1222 COVID-19 vaccine listed by TCRdb under 2021. Background on the whole study: Because spike-specific TCR depth and breadth did not differ between the two schedules, AZD1222 recipients who got a second dose at roughly 4 weeks were pooled with those who got a second dose at roughly 12 weeks. TCR sequencing was performed for roughly 240 trial participants, of whom roughly 200 were given two doses of AZD1222 and 26 were given two doses of MenACWY control vaccine. Trial participants were enrolled into age subgroups of 18-55, 56-69 and 70-plus years, which contained about 150, 27 and 61 TCR-sequenced participants, respectively.

About this clone itself: Its antigen remains unidentified. No qualities accompany the bases; no much larger clone lies one base away.

CDR1 LNHDA and CDR2 SQIVND are derived from the germline V gene (reference sequence). The CDR3 measures 13 amino acids from cysteine to phenylalanine. The CDR3 DNA has 39 bases and is translated from base 1. Relative to germline, V is 2 bases shorter and J is 8 bases shorter, with 10 bases between their ends. The CDR3 regions of human TCRbeta chains were analyzed by immunosequencing. In the source study's methods: TCRs in the repertoires were matched against a reference library of SARS-CoV-2-specific TCRs that had been generated with the MIRA antigen-specificity platform. Breadth was defined as the fraction of unique TCRs that were SARS-CoV-2-associated, and depth was defined as the fraction of total T cells that were SARS-CoV-2-associated. Each spike-specific TCR was assigned to its reactive spike region and to a CD4 or CD8 class using the MIRA data. Log10-transformed breadth and depth values were compared by one-way ANOVA with Sidak's multiple comparisons tests. In its TCRdb copy, this immuneACCESS table keeps in-frame sequences only and misses some clones. Where compared with another copy, unresolved V genes explain less than half of these, and the others have no known cause. The D gene and trimming were derived from the DNA, and the V and J assignments and clone size from that table. The sample table holds about 160,000 clones, of which less than 95% were seen once. The ten biggest clones cover 4.4% of the sample.

What this sample's time point label stands for: baseline before first vaccination. Vaccinee samples came from UK trials COV001 and COV002, including a single-blind randomized controlled phase 2/3 trial of AZD1222 (ChAdOx1 nCoV-19) in healthy adults. For TCRbeta chain sequencing, PBMC samples were collected from trial participants at day 0 and at day 28 after the second dose. General findings and caveats noted by the study authors: CD4 TCRs associated with the vaccine covered the entire spike protein, and the dominant responses were in regions 160-218 and 743-854. Participants were mostly white British, with more females than males. The authors suggested clonal diversity may have been underestimated. Spike-specific TCR breadth and depth rose significantly after two AZD1222 doses compared with day 0 and with MenACWY recipients. Only a handful of AZD1222 recipients were SARS-CoV-2 seropositive at baseline, limiting conclusions about previously exposed vaccinees. Epitopes outside the regions mutated in the B.1.351 and B.1.1.7 variants were reportedly recognized by nearly half of the unique spike-specific TCRs. Because no day 14 peak-response samples were available, the repertoires could be characterized only after the peak T cell response. In the small 56-69-year group, the increase in depth fell short of significance, most likely because of low power.

The chain is assembled from TRBV19 and TRBJ2-1; the D region possibly corresponds to TRBD1 (6 bases align). The receptor's source is an adult in good health. Sequencing was performed on peripheral blood, taken on day 0 of AZD1222 vaccination. The nucleotides read TGTGCCAGTAGTATAACAGGGCGGGATGAGCAGTTCTTC. This sequence encodes CASSITGRDEQFF.